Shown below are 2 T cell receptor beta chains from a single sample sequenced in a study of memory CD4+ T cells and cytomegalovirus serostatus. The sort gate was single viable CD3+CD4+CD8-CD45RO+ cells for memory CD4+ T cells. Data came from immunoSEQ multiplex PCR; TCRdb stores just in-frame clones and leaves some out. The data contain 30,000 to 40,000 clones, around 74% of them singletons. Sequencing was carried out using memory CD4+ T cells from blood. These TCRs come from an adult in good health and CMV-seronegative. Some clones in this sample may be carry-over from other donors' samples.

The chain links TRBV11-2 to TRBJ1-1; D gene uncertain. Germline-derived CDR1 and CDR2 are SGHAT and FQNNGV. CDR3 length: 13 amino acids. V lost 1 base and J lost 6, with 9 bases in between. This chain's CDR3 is CASSLVRAAEAFF. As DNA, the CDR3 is TGTGCCAGCAGCTTAGTTCGGGCTGCTGAAGCTTTCTTT.

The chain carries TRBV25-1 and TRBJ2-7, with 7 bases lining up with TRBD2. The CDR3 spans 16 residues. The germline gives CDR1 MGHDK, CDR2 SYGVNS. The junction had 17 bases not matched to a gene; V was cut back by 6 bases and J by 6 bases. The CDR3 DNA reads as TGTGCCAGCAGCCCCCCCAGGCACTCCGGGAGGATCGAGCAGTACTTC. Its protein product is CASSPPRHSGRIEQYF.